The source of this T cell receptor (beta chain) is a study of blood T cells in healthy people across ages. Through a sample-barcoded 5' primer and a J-beta primer mix, a second PCR was run for about 6 to 11 cycles. TCRdb reprocessed the 5' RACE reads with MiXCR, giving one entry per CDR3 protein. Here the sample spans hundreds of thousands of distinct CDR3 sequences, 29% being singletons. Study-wide results and caveats: Aged donors had fewer naive CD4+ cells and lower diversity than long-lived donors.

This CDR3 contains 14 residues. The germline CDR1 and CDR2 sequences are LGHDT and YNNKEL (reference sequence). V was clipped by 0 bases and J by 1 base, with 6 bases between them. This clonotype was recorded at least ten times. Antigen specificity is unknown. The sample comprised blood. The origin of this receptor is an elderly woman in good health. The rearrangement joins TRBV3-1 to TRBJ2-5; D is uncertain. CDR3 amino acids: CASSQDLAQETQYF. In DNA form, the CDR3 reads TGTGCCAGCAGCCAAGATTTAGCCCAAGAGACCCAGTACTTC.